These T cell receptor beta chains were read from a single sample in a study of PD-1 blockade in classical Hodgkin lymphoma. Libraries were prepared by immunoSEQ multiplex PCR; TCRdb keeps only in-frame clonotypes and omits some of them. The sample consists of 50,000 to 75,000 clones, approximately 90% of them appearing once. Sequencing was performed on peripheral blood mononuclear cells (PBMCs), taken before the second cycle of nivolumab. All receptors derive from a human donor with classical Hodgkin lymphoma. Both conserved end residues are part of each CDR3. D genes are given only for firm matches. Some rows mark clone size as missing; the rest say once, few, many or name a class of expanded clone.

V,D,size,J,length,CDR3,DNA
TRBV11-3,-,-,TRBJ2-3,13,CASSQQSTDTQYF,TGTGCCAGCAGCCAGCAGAGCACAGATACGCAGTATTTT
TRBV7-9,-,-,TRBJ1-2,13,CASSLALGDGYTF,TGTGCCAGCAGCTTAGCGCTTGGGGACGGCTACACCTTC
TRBV5-1,-,-,TRBJ1-2,14,CASRPNTGLLGYTF,TGCGCCAGCAGACCCAACACAGGACTCCTTGGCTACACCTTC
TRBV27,-,-,TRBJ2-7,14,CASSLQGRSYEQYF,TGTGCCAGCAGTTTACAGGGGAGGTCCTACGAGCAGTACTTC
TRBV5-1,-,once,TRBJ2-5,17,CASSSVPPGTSRETQYF,TGCGCCAGCAGCTCGGTGCCCCCCGGGACCTCTAGGGAGACCCAGTACTTC
TRBV5-1,-,-,TRBJ2-2,14,CASSLAPPTGELFF,TGCGCCAGCAGCTTGGCACCCCCCACCGGGGAGCTGTTTTTT
TRBV11-2,-,-,TRBJ2-2,12,CASSFYTGELFF,TGTGCCAGCAGCTTTTACACCGGGGAGCTGTTTTTT
TRBV7-2,-,-,TRBJ1-5,13,CASSLDPYQPQHF,TGTGCCAGCAGCCTGGACCCCTATCAGCCCCAGCATTTT
TRBV5-6,TRBD2,once,TRBJ2-5,16,CASSAPGLAGEETQYF,TGTGCCAGCAGCGCTCCGGGACTAGCGGGGGAAGAGACCCAGTACTTC
TRBV5-1,-,-,TRBJ1-2,14,CASSLEASYYGYTF,TGCGCCAGCAGCTTGGAAGCCAGCTACTATGGCTACACCTTC
TRBV6-5,-,-,TRBJ2-1,13,CASSLQTGVEQFF,TGTGCCAGCAGCCTACAGACGGGAGTTGAGCAGTTCTTC
TRBV5-1,TRBD1,few,TRBJ1-6,14,CASSSRDRGSPLHF,TGCGCCAGCAGCTCCCGGGACAGGGGATCACCCCTCCACTTT
TRBV27,-,-,TRBJ2-4,17,CASSARRETLAKNIQYF,TGTGCCAGCAGTGCCCGACGAGAGACACTAGCCAAAAACATTCAGTACTTC
TRBV4-1,-,-,TRBJ1-4,14,CASSDPGKSEKLFF,TGCGCCAGCAGCGATCCAGGGAAATCCGAAAAACTGTTTTTT
TRBV19,-,-,TRBJ1-4,14,CASRQPATNEKLFF,TGTGCCAGTAGACAGCCTGCAACTAATGAAAAACTGTTTTTT
TRBV18,-,-,TRBJ1-3,17,CASSPRSSLDPGNTIYF,TGTGCCAGCTCACCACGGTCGAGCTTAGATCCTGGAAACACCATATATTTT
TRBV7-9,-,-,TRBJ2-7,15,CASSLEFARNYEQYF,TGTGCCAGCAGCTTAGAGTTCGCCAGGAACTACGAGCAGTACTTC